One sample yielded the 31 T cell receptor beta chains listed below, sequenced in a study of blood T cell repertoires in COVID-19. Sequenced by immunoSEQ multiplex PCR; TCRdb stores in-frame clones only, minus some. Of 250,000 or so clones listed, about 90% are singletons. The sequencing input was peripheral blood. These receptors were obtained from a man older than 75 with acute or convalescent COVID-19.

This chain links TRBV4-2 with TRBJ1-2; TRBD1 aligns across 8 bases. The CDR3 consists of 16 residues. V gave up 1 base and J gave up 7 bases; unmatched junction bases: 11. CDR1 LGHNA and CDR2 YNFKEQ come from the germline V gene. The CDR3 DNA is TGTGCCAGCAGCCAAGGAAGGGCAGGGGGCGGCGGTGGCTACACCTTC. It is translated as CASSQGRAGGGGGYTF.

Comment on this clone: Additional DNA sequences in this sample encode the identical CDR3. The chain is built from TRBV7-2 and TRBJ2-7; TRBD2 matches 11 bases. The V gene end was trimmed by 1 base and the J gene end by 0 bases; junction bases not matched to a gene: 2. Germline CDR1 reads SGHTA; CDR2 reads FQGNSA. The CDR3 is 16 amino acids. The CDR3 DNA follows: TGTGCCAGCAGCTTAGAGGGGACTAGCGGCTCCTACGAGCAGTACTTC. Translating gives CASSLEGTSGSYEQYF.

The gene calls are TRBV5-1 and TRBJ2-5, with D perhaps matching TRBD2 (6 bases). Germline V gene lookup returns CDR1 SGHRS and CDR2 YFSETQ. V was cut by 0 bases and J by 5 bases, with 11 bases left in between. The length of the CDR3 is 14 residues. CDR3 in amino acids: CASSLGTGRETQYF. CDR3 bases: TGCGCCAGCAGCTTGGGGACGGGGAGGGAGACCCAGTACTTC.

This sequence joins TRBV29-1 and TRBJ1-4; TRBD1 matches at 8 bases. Looked up from germline, CDR1 is SQVTM and CDR2 is ANQGSEA. V lost 5 bases to trimming and J lost 8 bases; unmatched junction nucleotides: 19. CDR3 length equals 17 residues. This CDR3 reads CSVRTRDRRRGEEKLFF. The CDR3 region has the DNA TGCAGCGTTAGAACCCGGGACAGGAGGCGAGGAGAGGAAAAACTGTTTTTT.

V gene TRBV4-2 combines with J gene TRBJ2-1; TRBD1 might be the D (6 bases). The germline V gene has CDR1 LGHNA and CDR2 YNFKEQ. The CDR3 loop spans 12 amino acids. The V and J ends lost 4 bases and 7 bases respectively, with 8 bases between them. CDR3 bases: TGTGCCAGCAGCCCACAGGGAAATGAGCAGTTCTTC. Its translation: CASSPQGNEQFF.

The chain employs TRBV6-5 and TRBJ2-2, with 7 nucleotides matching TRBD1. The CDR3 covers 16 residues. Losses at the gene ends were 4 bases for V and 3 bases for J; bases not matched to a gene: 8. Germline V gene data show CDR1 as MNHEY and CDR2 as SVGAGI. This CDR3 reads CASSLDRDGDTGELFF. The CDR3 DNA follows: TGTGCCAGCAGTTTAGACAGGGACGGGGACACCGGGGAGCTGTTTTTT.

The chain employs TRBV6-2 or TRBV6-3 and TRBJ2-7, with 10 bases matching TRBD2. The CDR3 contains 15 residues. The germline V gene encodes CDR1 MNHEY and CDR2 SVGEGT. With V trimmed by 5 bases and J by 3 bases, 7 bases remained unmatched. The DNA of the CDR3 is TGTGCCAGCAGTCGGACTAGCGGAGCAGTCTACGAGCAGTACTTC. Amino acid sequence: CASSRTSGAVYEQYF.

This sequence joins TRBV3-1 (or the pseudogene TRBV3-2) and TRBJ1-2, with TRBD1 matching over 7 bases. V was pared by 0 bases and J by 5 bases, with 6 bases of the junction left unmatched. In germline, CDR1 is LGHDT, CDR2 YNNKEL (reference sequence). CDR3 size: 15 residues. CDR3 DNA: TGTGCCAGCAGCCAAGATCTCGGCAGGGGGTATGGCTACACCTTC. Protein product: CASSQDLGRGYGYTF.

CDR3 coding DNA: TGTGCCAGCAGGCCGTCCCAACAGAGCTCCTACGAGCAGTACTTC. Its protein product is CASRPSQQSSYEQYF. The chain combines TRBV11-2 with TRBJ2-7; D is undetermined. Trimming took 6 bases from V and 0 from J, leaving 15 bases between them. This CDR3 region has 15 residues. In germline, CDR1 is SGHAT, CDR2 FQNNGV.

This clone was found a few times. In the same sample, other DNA sequences code for this CDR3. The rearrangement joins TRBV29-1 to TRBJ1-2, with 7 bases that match TRBD1. CDR3 size: 12 residues. J gave up 4 bases and V 7 bases, and 6 bases lay outside the gene matches. Germline V lookup: CDR1 SQVTM, CDR2 ANQGSEA. CDR3 protein: CSGGTVGYGYTF. The CDR3 DNA sequence: TGCAGCGGCGGGACAGTTGGCTATGGCTACACCTTC.

The rearrangement joins TRBV19 to TRBJ1-3, with a weak D call TRBD1 (5 bases). V shed 10 bases and J shed 3 bases, with 16 bases lying between them. This CDR3 comprises 14 residues. Germline CDR1 is LNHDA and CDR2 is SQIVND (reference sequence). CDR3 sequence reads: CATSPGDFGNTIYF. CDR3 nucleotides: TGTGCCACCAGCCCGGGGGACTTTGGAAACACCATATATTTT.

The chain is built from TRBV7-2 and TRBJ2-7, with D maybe TRBD2 (5 bases). Germline V gene lookup returns CDR1 SGHTA and CDR2 FQGNSA. This CDR3 comprises 15 residues. V lost 4 bases and J lost 3, with 16 bases in between. This chain's CDR3 is CASSYDGGSVYEQYF. The CDR3 coding sequence is TGTGCCAGCAGCTATGATGGCGGGTCAGTCTACGAGCAGTACTTC.

This clone was picked up a small number of times. The chain uses TRBV27 and TRBJ2-7; 8 bases agree with TRBD1. V trimming: 1 base; J trimming: 3 bases; junction bases outside the gene matches: 5. Germline loops: CDR1 MNHEY, CDR2 SMNVEV (reference sequence). This CDR3 contains 15 residues. The CDR3 coding sequence is TGTGCCAGCAGTTTATACGGACAGGGTCTCTACGAGCAGTACTTC. This sequence encodes CASSLYGQGLYEQYF.

The CDR3 DNA reads TGTGCCATCAGTGGGCAGGCCGGGAACACTGAAGCTTTCTTT. Translation gives CAISGQAGNTEAFF. This chain uses TRBV10-3 with TRBJ1-1; D unresolved. Germline CDR1 and CDR2: ENHRY and SYGVKD. This CDR3 has 14 amino acids. V was shortened by 4 bases and J by 1 base, with 10 bases between the two germline ends.

The rearrangement uses TRBV4-3 and TRBJ1-6; tentatively, D is TRBD1 (5 bases). The CDR3 runs to 17 residues. Germline lookup yields CDR1 LGHNA and CDR2 YSLEER. The V and J ends lost 1 base and 3 bases respectively, with 13 bases between them. This CDR3 reads CASSQAFQGVYNSPLHF. The DNA for the CDR3 is TGCGCCAGCAGCCAAGCCTTCCAGGGCGTCTATAATTCACCCCTCCACTTT.

V is TRBV7-2 and J is TRBJ1-5; D is perhaps TRBD1 (5 bases). Germline V gives CDR1 SGHTA, CDR2 FQGNSA. The V end lost 7 bases, the J end lost 9 bases, and 16 bases lay between the germline ends. The CDR3 length is 13 residues. The chain's CDR3 is CASTPDPTVPQHF. In nucleotides, the CDR3 is TGTGCCAGCACCCCTGACCCGACAGTGCCCCAGCATTTT.

The chain recombines TRBV6-5 with TRBJ2-7; tentatively, D is TRBD2 (6 bases). The CDR3 consists of 15 residues. Germline CDR1 MNHEY, CDR2 SVGAGI. The V gene lost 0 bases and the J gene lost 6 bases, with 15 bases spanning the gap. As DNA, the CDR3 is TGTGCCAGCAGTTACTCGGGCGGGATTCGAGGCGAGCAGTACTTC. As protein: CASSYSGGIRGEQYF.

The chain uses TRBV5-4 and TRBJ2-1; D remains unclear. The germline gives CDR1 SGHNT, CDR2 YYREEE (reference sequence). V shed 0 bases and J shed 4 bases, with 14 bases lying between them. The CDR3 is 16 residues long. The CDR3 DNA reads as TGTGCCAGCAGCTTGGCGTCCGCGGCCACGTACAATGAGCAGTTCTTC. Its translation is CASSLASAATYNEQFF.

The rearrangement uses TRBV19 and TRBJ2-6; TRBD2 might be the D (6 bases). Germline-derived CDR1 and CDR2 are LNHDA and SQIVND (reference sequence). V lost 5 bases and J 0 bases, leaving 8 bases between the germline ends. CDR3 size: 15 residues. Written as DNA, the CDR3 is TGTGCCAGTAGTGAAGCGGGCTCTGGGGCCAACGTCCTGACTTTC. Residues: CASSEAGSGANVLTF.

This chain uses TRBV2 with TRBJ2-5; TRBD1 matches 8 bases. The length of the CDR3 is 15 residues. In germline, CDR1 is SNHLY, CDR2 FYNNEI. V lost 7 bases to trimming and J lost 1 base; unmatched junction nucleotides: 8. CDR3 residues: CASTRTTGGQETQYF. The CDR3 DNA sequence: TGTGCCAGCACCCGGACAACAGGGGGCCAAGAGACCCAGTACTTC.

The chain has TRBV5-4 and TRBJ1-1; perhaps TRBD1 as D (6 bases). The V gene's germline CDR1 is SGHNT and CDR2 YYREEE (reference sequence). Between the trimmed V and J ends, which lost 2 bases and 3 bases, there was a span of 11 bases. The CDR3 spans 14 residues. CDR3 coding DNA: TGTGCCAGCAGCTTACAGGGTGGGTACACTGAAGCTTTCTTT. It codes for CASSLQGGYTEAFF.

The chain combines TRBV10-3 with TRBJ1-4; TRBD1 aligns across 7 bases. Germline values: CDR1 ENHRY, CDR2 SYGVKD. V shed 2 bases, J shed 4 bases, and the junction held 1 base outside the gene matches. The CDR3 runs to 14 residues. CDR3 sequence (DNA): TGTGCCATCAGTGAGGCAGGGGGTAATGAAAAACTGTTTTTT. Its translation: CAISEAGGNEKLFF.

This chain links TRBV9 with TRBJ2-7; TRBD1 matches at 7 bases. The V segment lost 6 bases and the J segment 6 bases; nucleotides outside the gene matches: 9. The CDR3 has 13 residues. Germline-derived CDR1 and CDR2 are SGDLS and YYNGEE. CDR3 amino acids: CASTGQGESEQYF. CDR3 coding DNA: TGTGCCAGCACGGGGCAGGGGGAGTCCGAGCAGTACTTC.

The rearrangement uses TRBV29-1 and TRBJ1-2; D perhaps matches TRBD1 (5 bases). V was shortened by 4 bases and J by 6 bases, with 9 bases between the two germline ends. CDR1 is SQVTM, CDR2 ANQGSEA, per germline. The length of the CDR3 is 11 residues. CDR3 bases: TGCAGCGTTGGGGGGGTTGATGGCTACACCTTC. This translates into CSVGGVDGYTF.

V usage is TRBV5-1 and J usage is TRBJ2-7; D remains unclear. The V gene's germline CDR1 is SGHRS and CDR2 YFSETQ. CDR3 size: 13 residues. The V end was cut by 4 bases, the J end by 5 bases, with 13 bases between. The DNA of the CDR3 is TGCGCCAGCAGCCCTCACAACATCAACGAGCAGTACTTC. Translated: CASSPHNINEQYF.

The rearrangement joins TRBV7-9 to TRBJ1-2, with 9 bases aligning to TRBD1. Germline-derived CDR1 and CDR2 are SEHNR and FQNEAQ (reference sequence). Unmatched junction bases numbered 9, after V lost 5 bases and J lost 5 bases. The CDR3 extends over 15 amino acids. CDR3 in DNA: TGTGCCAGCAGCCCCGAGGGACAGGGATCGTATGGCTACACCTTC. Translation gives CASSPEGQGSYGYTF.

The chain uses TRBV12-3 or TRBV12-4 and TRBJ2-7; perhaps TRBD2 as D (6 bases). The CDR3 consists of 13 residues. V was clipped by 6 bases and J by 6 bases, with 15 bases between them. The CDR3 region is CASSTASVGEQYF. DNA for the CDR3: TGTGCCAGCAGCACTGCTAGCGTAGGCGAGCAGTACTTC.

The chain is built from TRBV6-6 and TRBJ1-2; no clear D gene. CDR3 length: 16 residues. Germline V gives CDR1 MNHNY, CDR2 SVGAGI (reference sequence). Trimming left V 7 bases short and J 8 bases short, with 26 bases between. CDR3 protein: CASTKKEGLSSGGYTF. The CDR3, as DNA: TGTGCCAGCACAAAAAAGGAGGGCTTGTCGAGCGGAGGCTACACCTTC.

The J gene is TRBJ2-5, the V gene TRBV7-3; 8 bases fit TRBD2. Germline CDR1 SGHTA, CDR2 FQGTGA. V gave up 3 bases and J gave up 5 bases; unmatched junction bases: 5. The CDR3 contains 14 residues. The CDR3 DNA follows: TGTGCCAGCAGCTTCGGGGGGGCGGATGAGACCCAGTACTTC. As protein: CASSFGGADETQYF.

This sequence joins TRBV11-2 and TRBJ1-1; weak D call: TRBD1 (5 bases). The CDR3 length is 15 residues. The germline V gene encodes CDR1 SGHAT and CDR2 FQNNGV. Trimming stripped 5 bases from V and 1 base from J, with 14 bases between. This chain's CDR3 is CASSPRGSPNTEAFF. CDR3 DNA sequence: TGTGCCAGCAGCCCCCGGGGGTCCCCGAACACTGAAGCTTTCTTT.

In DNA, the CDR3 is TGTGCCAGCAGCTCTAACAGGGCGGTCCAAGAGACCCAGTACTTC. Translating gives CASSSNRAVQETQYF. This chain connects TRBV11-2 to TRBJ2-5, with TRBD1 as a possible D gene (6 bases). The V end was cut by 4 bases, the J end by 1 base, with 13 bases between. CDR3 length equals 15 residues. Looked up from germline, CDR1 is SGHAT and CDR2 is FQNNGV.